The 31 T cell receptor beta chains given below trace back to one sample, sequenced in a study of beta chain features in type 1 diabetes. Study-level points and caveats: Researchers report that Type 1 diabetes patients had moderately but significantly shorter TCRB CDR3s across all four CD4+ subsets.

What was sequenced were expressed TCRB transcripts, since all of the isolated RNA had been reverse transcribed. Assay: immunoSEQ multiplex PCR; the TCRdb copy retains only in-frame clones and omits some. The sample has around 20,000 clones, about 69% seen once. Their cognate antigens are unknown. What was sequenced was Tregs from blood. The source is a man between 18 and 35 years old with type 1 diabetes.

The chain is built from TRBV5-1 and TRBJ2-1; 9 nucleotides align to TRBD1. Germline CDR1 and CDR2: SGHRS and YFSETQ. The ends lost 4 bases at V and 5 bases at J; junction bases unmatched: 7. The length of the CDR3 is 15 residues. The CDR3 here is CASSAQGARNNEQFF. The CDR3 DNA follows: TGCGCCAGCAGCGCACAGGGGGCGCGAAACAATGAGCAGTTCTTC.

This chain links TRBV7-9 with TRBJ2-5; either TRBD1 or TRBD2 may supply D (6 bases each). The DNA end is more similar to TRBJ2-7, so the J call may be wrong. The CDR3 runs 16 residues. The germline V gene encodes CDR1 SEHNR and CDR2 FQNEAQ (reference sequence). The CDR3: CASSRTGTGGGYEQYF. The CDR3 coding sequence is TGTGCCAGCAGCCGGACGGGCACCGGAGGGGGCTACGAGCAGTACTTC.

This clone showed up just a few times. The V gene is TRBV15, the J gene TRBJ2-1; 9 bases align to TRBD1. There are 14 residues in the CDR3. V dropped 3 bases and J dropped 10; count of bases not matched to a gene: 7. The germline CDR1 and CDR2 sequences are LNHNV and YYDKDF (reference sequence). The DNA for the CDR3 is TGTGCCACCAGCAGGGGACAGGGTTTGGGGGAGCAGTTCTTC. Amino acids: CATSRGQGLGEQFF.

The chain is built from TRBV5-1 and TRBJ2-1; 9 bases agree with TRBD1. The CDR3 consists of 17 residues. Germline V gene lookup returns CDR1 SGHRS and CDR2 YFSETQ. V shed 4 bases, J shed 2 bases, and the junction held 10 bases outside the gene matches. As DNA, the CDR3 is TGCGCCAGCAGCATACAACCGCGGACAGGGGCCTACAATGAGCAGTTCTTC. Translated: CASSIQPRTGAYNEQFF.

This clone has a handful of counts. This chain links TRBV7-2 with TRBJ2-5; maybe TRBD1 (6 bases). Germline CDR1 reads SGHTA; CDR2 reads FQGNSA. CDR3 size: 13 residues. V was clipped by 5 bases and J by 1 base, with 8 bases between them. The CDR3 is CASSQGTQETQYF. CDR3 nucleotide sequence: TGTGCCAGCAGCCAGGGGACCCAAGAGACCCAGTACTTC.

The J gene is TRBJ2-3, the V gene TRBV2; maybe TRBD2 (6 bases). V was cut by 4 bases and J by 0 bases, with 11 bases left in between. The CDR3 covers 15 residues. The germline V gene has CDR1 SNHLY and CDR2 FYNNEI. The DNA of the CDR3 is TGTGCCAGCAGTGTCCTCCGGGGGAGCACAGATACGCAGTATTTT. Its translation is CASSVLRGSTDTQYF.

The chain couples TRBV28 to TRBJ2-5, with no clear D. Trimming pared 5 bases from V and 4 bases from J, leaving 2 bases between. Germline CDR1 and CDR2: MDHEN and SYDVKM. The CDR3 extends over 10 amino acids. CDR3 amino acids: CASSLETQYF. In DNA form, the CDR3 reads TGTGCCAGCAGTCTAGAGACCCAGTACTTC.

The rearrangement links TRBV5-1 to TRBJ2-7; a weak D match, TRBD2 (7 bases). The V and J ends lost 6 bases and 2 bases respectively, with 18 bases between them. From germline, CDR1 is SGHRS and CDR2 YFSETQ. The CDR3 is made up of 15 amino acids. CDR3 DNA sequence: TGCGCCAGCACGGCGGGGGCAGGTAATGCCTACGAGCAGTACTTC. It yields the protein CASTAGAGNAYEQYF. Together with reference TRBV5-1 and TRBJ2-7, the CDR3 gives the full variable domain: KAGVTQTPRYLIKTRGQQVTLSCSPISGHRSVSWYQQTPGQGLQFLFEYFSETQRNKGNFPGRFSGRQFSNSRSEMNVSTLELGDSALYLCASTAGAGNAYEQYFGPGTRLTVT.

J is TRBJ2-7 and V is TRBV11-2, with 7 bases matching TRBD2. This CDR3 is 14 amino acids long. Germline CDR1 reads SGHAT; CDR2 reads FQNNGV. With V trimmed by 1 base and J by 4 bases, 4 bases remained unmatched. The CDR3 sequence is CASSLGDGRYEQYF. CDR3 in DNA: TGTGCCAGCAGCTTAGGGGACGGGAGGTACGAGCAGTACTTC.

The chain is built from TRBV19 and TRBJ2-3; weak D call: TRBD1 (5 bases). Germline values: CDR1 LNHDA, CDR2 SQIVND (reference sequence). The V and J ends lost 3 bases and 6 bases respectively, with 10 bases between them. The CDR3 spans 13 residues. In nucleotides, the CDR3 is TGTGCCAGTAGTATTACCAGGGCGGATACGCAGTATTTT. This codes for CASSITRADTQYF.

The genes are TRBV2 and TRBJ1-5; TRBD1 agrees at 7 bases. The CDR3 totals 13 residues. Germline V gives CDR1 SNHLY, CDR2 FYNNEI. Unmatched junction bases numbered 8, after V lost 9 bases and J lost 6 bases. The CDR3 region has the DNA TGTGCCAGTGCTACAGGGGCGGCTCAGCCCCAGCATTTT. Protein: CASATGAAQPQHF.

The chain recombines TRBV5-1 with TRBJ1-2; TRBD1 matches at 9 bases. Germline-derived CDR1 and CDR2 are SGHRS and YFSETQ. The CDR3 is 12 residues long. The V segment lost 4 bases and the J segment 7 bases; nucleotides outside the gene matches: 2. CDR3: CASSLDRGGYTF. CDR3 DNA sequence: TGCGCCAGCAGCCTGGACAGGGGTGGCTACACCTTC.

CDR3 region: CASKRTRETQYF. DNA for the CDR3: TGTGCCAGCAAGCGAACCAGAGAGACCCAGTACTTC. The chain joins TRBV6-6 to TRBJ2-5; D unclear. The CDR3 runs to 12 residues. The germline V and J ends were trimmed by 7 bases and 4 bases, with 10 bases remaining between them. Germline CDR1 MNHNY, CDR2 SVGAGI (reference sequence).

This chain connects TRBV28 to TRBJ2-7; TRBD2 might be the D (6 bases). The CDR3 spans 15 residues. The V end lost 9 bases, the J end lost 4 bases, and 22 bases lay between the germline ends. Per germline, CDR1 MDHEN and CDR2 SYDVKM. DNA for the CDR3: TGTGCCAGTAGTACCCCGATGGGGGGTGGATACGAGCAGTACTTC. Translating it yields CASSTPMGGGYEQYF.

The chain carries TRBV10-3 and TRBJ1-1, with D perhaps matching TRBD1 (6 bases). The CDR3 totals 15 residues. Germline V lookup: CDR1 ENHRY, CDR2 SYGVKD. Trimming removed 5 bases from V and 4 bases from J, with 17 bases in between. The CDR3: CAISFEGGLVTEAFF. In nucleotides, the CDR3 is TGTGCCATCAGTTTCGAAGGGGGTTTGGTCACTGAAGCTTTCTTT.

The chain links TRBV5-1 to TRBJ2-6, with D maybe TRBD1 (5 bases). Trimming removed 4 bases at V and 0 bases at J, with 17 bases between. This CDR3 is built from 18 residues. Germline values: CDR1 SGHRS, CDR2 YFSETQ. The CDR3 here is CASSPQAGYVSGANVLTF. The CDR3 DNA reads TGCGCCAGCAGCCCCCAGGCAGGGTACGTCTCTGGGGCCAACGTCCTGACTTTC.

The CDR3 sequence is CASSKPPGTGIWAYEQYF. CDR3 nucleotides: TGTGCCAGCAGCAAACCCCCCGGGACAGGGATTTGGGCATACGAGCAGTACTTC. This sequence joins TRBV21-1 and TRBJ2-7; whether TRBD1, the table's D call, matches the DNA was not checked. TRBV21-1 is recorded as a pseudogene. This CDR3 is built from 18 residues.

The chain uses TRBV28 and TRBJ2-2; 7 positions match TRBD2. This CDR3 comprises 15 residues. The germline CDR1 and CDR2 sequences are MDHEN and SYDVKM. Germline trimming cut 3 bases from V and 6 bases from J; bases unmatched to any gene: 7. The CDR3: CASSFGGTNAGELFF. DNA of the CDR3: TGTGCCAGCAGTTTTGGCGGGACTAACGCCGGGGAGCTGTTTTTT. The variable domain in full, completed from reference TRBV28 and TRBJ2-2, reads DVKVTQSSRYLVKRTGEKVFLECVQDMDHENMFWYRQDPGLGLRLIYFSYDVKMKEKGDIPEGYSVSREKKERFSLILESASTNQTSMYLCASSFGGTNAGELFFGEGSRLTVL.

The chain joins TRBV6-4 to TRBJ1-4; possibly TRBD1 for D (6 bases). CDR3 length: 13 residues. V was cut by 3 bases and J by 6 bases, with 8 bases left in between. Germline CDR1 MRHNA, CDR2 SNTAGT. This CDR3 reads CASSEQGDEKLFF. The CDR3 bases are TGTGCCAGCAGTGAACAGGGTGATGAAAAACTGTTTTTT.

The V gene is TRBV7-9, the J gene TRBJ2-3, with 9 bases identical to TRBD1. The CDR3 has 16 amino acids. Germline V gene lookup returns CDR1 SEHNR and CDR2 FQNEAQ (reference sequence). V trimming: 5 bases; J trimming: 4 bases; junction bases outside the gene matches: 10. CDR3 region: CASSRRTGGAADTQYF. The CDR3 nucleotides are TGTGCCAGCAGCCGCCGAACAGGGGGCGCGGCAGATACGCAGTATTTT.

The V call is TRBV23-1, the J call TRBJ1-2; D unclear. TRBV23-1 is reported as an ORF; its role is uncertain. Trimming took off 4 bases at V and 7 bases at J, with 22 bases between the two ends. This CDR3 has 16 amino acids. The CDR3, as DNA: TGCGCCAGCAGTCGCCACCCTCGCCACTACCCATGTGGCTACACCTTC. Its protein is CASSRHPRHYPCGYTF.

The chain employs TRBV7-2 and TRBJ2-3; 11 positions agree with TRBD2. With V trimmed by 1 base and J by 5 bases, 2 bases remained unmatched. The CDR3 sequence is 15 residues long. CDR1 and CDR2 (germline): SGHTA, FQGNSA. CDR3 sequence (DNA): TGTGCCAGCAGCTTAGGGGGGACTAGCGGAGATACGCAGTATTTT. As protein: CASSLGGTSGDTQYF.

This chain joins TRBV29-1 and TRBJ2-3; D unresolved. Germline CDR1 SQVTM, CDR2 ANQGSEA. Trimming shortened V by 7 bases and J by 9 bases, and 14 bases separated the two germline ends. CDR3 length equals 11 residues. CDR3 DNA sequence: TGCAGCGCAGAAGGTGGGCTGACGCAGTATTTT. Translation: CSAEGGLTQYF.

The V call is TRBV19, the J call TRBJ2-1; no clear D. The V and J ends lost 0 bases and 9 bases respectively, with 6 bases between them. There are 12 residues in the CDR3. Germline CDR1 and CDR2: LNHDA and SQIVND (reference sequence). The CDR3 DNA reads TGTGCCAGTAGTATAGATCTGGCTGAGCAGTTCTTC. Protein product: CASSIDLAEQFF.

This chain connects TRBV4-1 to TRBJ2-1; TRBD2 might be the D (6 bases). From germline, CDR1 is MGHRA and CDR2 YSYEKL. V was pared by 1 base and J by 9 bases, with 19 bases between. The CDR3 contains 16 residues. CDR3: CASSQGGTRPGGEQFF. The CDR3 DNA reads as TGCGCCAGCAGCCAAGGCGGGACTCGACCCGGTGGTGAGCAGTTCTTC.

The J gene is TRBJ2-2, the V gene TRBV7-2; tentative D call: TRBD1 (5 bases). Trimming took 3 bases from V and 4 from J, leaving 12 bases between them. Germline CDR1 and CDR2: SGHTA and FQGNSA. This CDR3 spans 15 amino acids. The CDR3 region has the DNA TGTGCCAGCAGCTTTGCAGGGTTAAGCACCGGGGAGCTGTTTTTT. Translation: CASSFAGLSTGELFF.

V and J are TRBV29-1 and TRBJ1-1, with a weak D call TRBD1 (6 bases). The CDR3 consists of 14 residues. Germline CDR1 and CDR2: SQVTM and ANQGSEA. The ends were cut back, 5 bases at V and 2 bases at J, with 15 bases in the middle. CDR3 in DNA: TGCAGCGTTAATGTCAGGGGCTCAAACACTGAAGCTTTCTTT. Amino acid sequence: CSVNVRGSNTEAFF.

V gene TRBV2 combines with J gene TRBJ2-7; the match to TRBD2 covers 8 bases. Looked up from germline, CDR1 is SNHLY and CDR2 is FYNNEI. The ends lost 8 bases at V and 6 bases at J; junction bases unmatched: 9. The CDR3 totals 13 residues. The CDR3 DNA reads as TGTGCCAGCGTTGCAGCGGGAGAACGCGAGCAGTACTTC. This translates into CASVAAGEREQYF.

The gene calls are TRBV9 and TRBJ2-7; 9 bases align to TRBD1. This CDR3 has 15 residues. J gave up 3 bases and V 3 bases, and 7 bases lay outside the gene matches. Germline CDR1 SGDLS, CDR2 YYNGEE. The CDR3 DNA is TGTGCCAGCAGCGCCTCGGGACAGGGAGGCTACGAGCAGTACTTC. It specifies CASSASGQGGYEQYF.

The chain uses TRBV7-2 and TRBJ2-5, with TRBD2 matching over 11 bases. V shed 3 bases, J shed 4 bases, and the junction held 4 bases outside the gene matches. This CDR3 has 15 amino acids. CDR1 is SGHTA and CDR2 is FQGNSA in the germline V gene. The CDR3 DNA reads TGTGCCAGCAGCTTGACTAGCGGGGCCGTAGAGACCCAGTACTTC. Protein sequence: CASSLTSGAVETQYF.

The V and J genes are TRBV14 and TRBJ2-2; no firm D call. Trimming took 4 bases from V and 7 from J, leaving 4 bases between them. Per the germline V gene, CDR1 is SGHDN and CDR2 is FVKESK. This CDR3 comprises 11 residues. The CDR3 sequence: CASSRSGELFF. CDR3 DNA sequence: TGTGCCAGCAGCCGGAGCGGGGAGCTGTTTTTT.